This T cell receptor beta chain is drawn from a study of human T cells and chemical hapten exposure. This clonotype was picked up a small number of times. Original handling: Sample TCR counts, which ranged from roughly 23,224 to 750,000, had a median of around 93,000. TCRdb fed the RACE reads into MiXCR, producing one record per CDR3 protein. These V and J calls are TCRdb output, not the study's own analysis. Of 100,000 to 150,000 distinct CDR3 sequences listed, roughly 9.5% are singletons. Time point denoted: healthy volunteer bleed at 2 weeks. Total RNA was extracted from unfractionated whole blood. This TCR came from a male donor in good health. Some clones in this sample may be carry-over from other donors' samples. What was sequenced was whole blood.

The DNA of the CDR3 is TGCGCCAGCAGCAAATCGGGGACAGGGGGAGAGCAGCCCCAGCATTTT. It is translated as CASSKSGTGGEQPQHF. This rearrangement joins TRBV5-1 to TRBJ1-5, with 11 bases identical to TRBD1. Per the germline V gene, CDR1 is SGHRS and CDR2 is YFSETQ. CDR3 length: 16 residues. V trimming: 4 bases; J trimming: 7 bases; junction bases outside the gene matches: 10.